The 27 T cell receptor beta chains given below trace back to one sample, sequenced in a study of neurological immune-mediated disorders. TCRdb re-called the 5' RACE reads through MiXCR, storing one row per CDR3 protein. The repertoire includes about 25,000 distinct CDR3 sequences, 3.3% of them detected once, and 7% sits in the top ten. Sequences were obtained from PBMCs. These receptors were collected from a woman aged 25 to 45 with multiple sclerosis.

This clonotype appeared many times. The CDR3 nucleotides read TGTGCCAGCAGTACGGACAGGGCGGGCAATCAGCCCCAGCATTTT. Translated, it gives CASSTDRAGNQPQHF. This chain connects TRBV6-6 to TRBJ1-5; 8 bases fit TRBD1. Per the germline V gene, CDR1 is MNHNY and CDR2 is SVGAGI (reference sequence). CDR3 length: 15 residues. Losses at the gene ends were 5 bases for V and 2 bases for J; bases not matched to a gene: 5.

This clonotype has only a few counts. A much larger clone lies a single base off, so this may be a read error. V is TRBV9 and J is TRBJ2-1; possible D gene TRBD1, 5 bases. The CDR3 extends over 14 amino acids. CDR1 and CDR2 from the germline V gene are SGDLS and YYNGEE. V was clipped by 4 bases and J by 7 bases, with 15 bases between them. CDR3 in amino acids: CASSPRERGNEQFF. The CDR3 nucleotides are TGTGCCAGCAGCCCTAGGGAAAGGGGAAATGAGCAGTTCTTC.

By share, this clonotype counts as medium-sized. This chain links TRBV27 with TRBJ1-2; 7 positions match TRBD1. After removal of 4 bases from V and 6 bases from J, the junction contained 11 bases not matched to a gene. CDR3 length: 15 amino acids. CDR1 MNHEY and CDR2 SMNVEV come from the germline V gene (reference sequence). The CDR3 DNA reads TGTGCCAGCAGTTCTTTACAGGGGATATTGGATGGCTACACCTTC. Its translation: CASSSLQGILDGYTF.

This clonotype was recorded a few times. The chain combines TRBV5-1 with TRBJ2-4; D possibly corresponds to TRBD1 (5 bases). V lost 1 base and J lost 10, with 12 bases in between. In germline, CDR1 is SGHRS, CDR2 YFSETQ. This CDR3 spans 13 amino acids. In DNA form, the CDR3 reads TGCGCCAGCAGCTTGAGGGGTTCAAAAATTCAGTACTTC. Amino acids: CASSLRGSKIQYF.

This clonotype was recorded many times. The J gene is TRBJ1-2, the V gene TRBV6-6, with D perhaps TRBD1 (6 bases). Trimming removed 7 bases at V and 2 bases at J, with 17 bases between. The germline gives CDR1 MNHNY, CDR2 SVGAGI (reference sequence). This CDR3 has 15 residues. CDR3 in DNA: TGTGCCAGCACCCAGCACTGGACAGTGAACTATGGCTACACCTTC. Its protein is CASTQHWTVNYGYTF.

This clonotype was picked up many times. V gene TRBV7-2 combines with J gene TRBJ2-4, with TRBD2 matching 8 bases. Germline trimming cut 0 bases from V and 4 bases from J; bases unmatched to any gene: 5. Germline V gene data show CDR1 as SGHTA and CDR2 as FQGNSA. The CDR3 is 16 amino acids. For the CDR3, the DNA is TGTGCCAGCAGCTTAGCTGCGGGGGGAGTGAAAAACATTCAGTACTTC. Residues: CASSLAAGGVKNIQYF.

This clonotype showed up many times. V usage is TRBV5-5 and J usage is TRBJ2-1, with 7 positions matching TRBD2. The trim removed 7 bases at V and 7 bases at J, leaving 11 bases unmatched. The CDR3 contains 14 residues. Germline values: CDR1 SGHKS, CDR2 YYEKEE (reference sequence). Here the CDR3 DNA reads TGTGCCAGCGCGGGGACCGCGGGAGTAAATGAGCAGTTCTTC. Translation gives CASAGTAGVNEQFF.

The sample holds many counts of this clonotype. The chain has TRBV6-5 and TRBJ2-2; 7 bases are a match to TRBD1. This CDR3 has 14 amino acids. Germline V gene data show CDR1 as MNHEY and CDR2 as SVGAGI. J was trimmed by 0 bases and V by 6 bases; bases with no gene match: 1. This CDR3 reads CASRGTANTGELFF. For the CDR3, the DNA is TGTGCCAGCAGGGGGACAGCGAACACCGGGGAGCTGTTTTTT.

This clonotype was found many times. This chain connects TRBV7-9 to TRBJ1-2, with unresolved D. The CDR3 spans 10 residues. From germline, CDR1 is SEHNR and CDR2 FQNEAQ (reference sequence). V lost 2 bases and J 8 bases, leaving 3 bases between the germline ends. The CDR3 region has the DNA TGTGCCAGCAGCTTAAAGGGCTACACCTTC. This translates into CASSLKGYTF.

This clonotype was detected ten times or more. This chain's CDR3 is CASSQGSTEAFF. CDR3 coding DNA: TGCGCCAGCAGCCAAGGAAGTACTGAAGCTTTCTTT. This chain joins TRBV4-3 and TRBJ1-1; no clear D gene. Germline CDR1 LGHNA, CDR2 YSLEER. With 1 base removed from V and 5 bases from J, the gap between germline ends came to 5 bases. The CDR3 extends over 12 amino acids.

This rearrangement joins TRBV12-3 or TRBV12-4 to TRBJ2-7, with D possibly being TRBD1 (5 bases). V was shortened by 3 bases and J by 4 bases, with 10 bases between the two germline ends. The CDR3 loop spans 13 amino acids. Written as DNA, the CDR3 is TGTGCCAGCAGTTTGAAAAGGGGATACGAGCAGTACTTC. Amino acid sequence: CASSLKRGYEQYF.

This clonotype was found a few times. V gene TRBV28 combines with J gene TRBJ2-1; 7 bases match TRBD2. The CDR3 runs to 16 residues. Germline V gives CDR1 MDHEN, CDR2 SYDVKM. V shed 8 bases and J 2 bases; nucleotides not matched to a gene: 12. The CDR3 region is CASPPAGSLPYNEQFF. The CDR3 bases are TGTGCCAGCCCGCCAGCGGGAAGTCTCCCCTACAATGAGCAGTTCTTC.

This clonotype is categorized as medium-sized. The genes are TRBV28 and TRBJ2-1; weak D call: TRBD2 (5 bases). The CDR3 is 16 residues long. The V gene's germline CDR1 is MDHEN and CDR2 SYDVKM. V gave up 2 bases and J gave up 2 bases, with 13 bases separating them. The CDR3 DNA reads TGTGCCAGCAGTTTAGTAGCGCGAGGGCCCTACAATGAGCAGTTCTTC. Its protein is CASSLVARGPYNEQFF.

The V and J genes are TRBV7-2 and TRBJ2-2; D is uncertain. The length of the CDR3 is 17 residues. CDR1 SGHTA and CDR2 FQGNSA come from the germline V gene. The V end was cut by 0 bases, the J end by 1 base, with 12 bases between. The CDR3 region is CASSLALWAVNTGELFF. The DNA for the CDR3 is TGTGCCAGCAGCTTAGCCCTATGGGCGGTGAACACCGGGGAGCTGTTTTTT. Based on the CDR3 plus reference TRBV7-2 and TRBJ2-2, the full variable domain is GAGVSQSPSNKVTEKGKDVELRCDPISGHTALYWYRQSLGQGLEFLIYFQGNSAPDKSGLPSDRFSAERTGGSVSTLTIQRTQQEDSAVYLCASSLALWAVNTGELFFGEGSRLTVL.

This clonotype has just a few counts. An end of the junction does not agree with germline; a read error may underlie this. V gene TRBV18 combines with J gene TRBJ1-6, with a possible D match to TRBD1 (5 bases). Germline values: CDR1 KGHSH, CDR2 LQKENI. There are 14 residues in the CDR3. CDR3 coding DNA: TGTGCCAGCTCACCCGACGTTGGGGGTTCACCCCTCAACTTT. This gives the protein CASSPDVGGSPLNF.

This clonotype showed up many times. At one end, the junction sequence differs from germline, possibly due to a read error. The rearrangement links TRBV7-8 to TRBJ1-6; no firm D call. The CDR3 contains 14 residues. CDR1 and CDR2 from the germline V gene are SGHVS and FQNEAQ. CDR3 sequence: CASSLRTDNSPLNF. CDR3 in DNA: TGTGCCAGCAGCTTGAGGACGGATAATTCACCCCTCAACTTT. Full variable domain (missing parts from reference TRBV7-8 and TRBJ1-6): GAGVSQSPRYKVAKRGQDVALRCDPISGHVSLFWYQQALGQGPEFLTYFQNEAQLDKSGLPSDRFFAERPEGSVSTLKIQRTQQEDSAVYLCASSLRTDNSPLNFGNGTRLTVT.

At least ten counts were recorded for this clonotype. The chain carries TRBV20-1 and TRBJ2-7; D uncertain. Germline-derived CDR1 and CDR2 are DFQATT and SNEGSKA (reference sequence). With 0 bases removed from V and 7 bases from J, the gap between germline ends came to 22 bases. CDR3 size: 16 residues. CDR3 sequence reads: CSARDLRRPMVREQYF. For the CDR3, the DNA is TGCAGTGCTAGAGATTTAAGGAGACCGATGGTGCGGGAGCAGTACTTC.

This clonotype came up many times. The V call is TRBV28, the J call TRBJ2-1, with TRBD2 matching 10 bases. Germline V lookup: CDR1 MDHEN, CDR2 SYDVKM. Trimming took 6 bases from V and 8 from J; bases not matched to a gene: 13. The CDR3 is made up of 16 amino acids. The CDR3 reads CASSREREGPKYEQFF. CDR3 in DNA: TGTGCCAGCAGCCGCGAGCGGGAGGGCCCCAAATATGAGCAGTTCTTC. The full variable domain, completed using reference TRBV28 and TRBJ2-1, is DVKVTQSSRYLVKRTGEKVFLECVQDMDHENMFWYRQDPGLGLRLIYFSYDVKMKEKGDIPEGYSVSREKKERFSLILESASTNQTSMYLCASSREREGPKYEQFFGPGTRLTVL.

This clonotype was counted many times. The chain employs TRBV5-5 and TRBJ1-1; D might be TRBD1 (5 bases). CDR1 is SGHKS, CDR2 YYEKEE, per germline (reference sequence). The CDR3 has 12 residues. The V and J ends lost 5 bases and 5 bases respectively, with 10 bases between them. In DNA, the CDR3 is TGTGCCAGCAGGGGACTGCAAACTGAAGCTTTCTTT. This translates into CASRGLQTEAFF.

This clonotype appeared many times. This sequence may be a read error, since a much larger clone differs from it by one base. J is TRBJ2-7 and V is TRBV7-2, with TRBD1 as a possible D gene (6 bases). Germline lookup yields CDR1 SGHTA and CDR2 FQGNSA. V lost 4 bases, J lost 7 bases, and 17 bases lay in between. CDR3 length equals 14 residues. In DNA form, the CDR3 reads TGTGCCAGCAGCTCCAGCCGGGACAACCAAGAGCAGTACTTC. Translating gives CASSSSRDNQEQYF.

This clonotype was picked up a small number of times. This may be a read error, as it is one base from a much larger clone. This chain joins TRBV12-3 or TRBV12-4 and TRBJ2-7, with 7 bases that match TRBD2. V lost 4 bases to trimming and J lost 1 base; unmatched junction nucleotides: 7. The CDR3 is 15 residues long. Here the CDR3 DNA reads TGTGCCAGCAGTTCCTGGACTAGAGGATCCTACGAGCAGTACTTC. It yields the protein CASSSWTRGSYEQYF.

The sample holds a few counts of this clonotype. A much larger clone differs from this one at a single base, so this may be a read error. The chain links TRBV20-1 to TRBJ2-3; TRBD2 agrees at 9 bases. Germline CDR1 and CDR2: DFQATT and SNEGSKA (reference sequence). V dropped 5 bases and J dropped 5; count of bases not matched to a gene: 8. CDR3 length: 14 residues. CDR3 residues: CSAPAGGKLDTQYF. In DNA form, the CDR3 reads TGCAGTGCTCCTGCGGGGGGGAAGCTAGATACGCAGTATTTT.

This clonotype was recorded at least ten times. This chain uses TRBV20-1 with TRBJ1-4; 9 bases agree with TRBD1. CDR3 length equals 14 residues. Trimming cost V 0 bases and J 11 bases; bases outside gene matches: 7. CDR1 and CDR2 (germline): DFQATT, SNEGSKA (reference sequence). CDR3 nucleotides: TGCAGTGCTAGAGAAGGGACAGGGCTGCAGAAACTGTTTTTT. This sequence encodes CSAREGTGLQKLFF.

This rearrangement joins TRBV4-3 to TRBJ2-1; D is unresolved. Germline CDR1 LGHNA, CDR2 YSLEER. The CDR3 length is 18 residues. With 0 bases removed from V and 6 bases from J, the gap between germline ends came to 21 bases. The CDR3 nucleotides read TGCGCCAGCAGCCAAGATGTGTACGCGGCTAGTTCGGCCAATGAGCAGTTCTTC. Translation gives CASSQDVYAASSANEQFF.

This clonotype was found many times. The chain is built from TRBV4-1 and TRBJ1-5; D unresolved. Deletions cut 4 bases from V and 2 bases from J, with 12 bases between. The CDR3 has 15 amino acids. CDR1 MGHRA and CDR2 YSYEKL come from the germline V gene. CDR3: CASSPVGGGNQPQHF. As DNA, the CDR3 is TGCGCCAGCAGCCCAGTGGGTGGGGGCAATCAGCCCCAGCATTTT.

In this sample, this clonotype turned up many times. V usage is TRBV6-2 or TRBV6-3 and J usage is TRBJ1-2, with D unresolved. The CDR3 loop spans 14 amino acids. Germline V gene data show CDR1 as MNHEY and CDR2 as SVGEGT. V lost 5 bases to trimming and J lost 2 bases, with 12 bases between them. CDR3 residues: CASSLPSGNYGYTF. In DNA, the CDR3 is TGTGCCAGCAGTCTCCCCTCGGGAAACTATGGCTACACCTTC.

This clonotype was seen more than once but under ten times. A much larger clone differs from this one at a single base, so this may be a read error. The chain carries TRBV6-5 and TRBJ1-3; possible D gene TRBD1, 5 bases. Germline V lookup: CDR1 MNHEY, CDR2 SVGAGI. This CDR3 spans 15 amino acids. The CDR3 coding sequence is TGTGCCAGCAGAAGGGACGGAAGCTCTGGAAAAACCATATATTTT. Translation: CASRRDGSSGKTIYF.